This T cell receptor beta chain was sequenced in a study of identical twins. Each CDR3 protein gets one entry after TCRdb re-called the 5' RACE reads with MiXCR. The data hold 500,000 or so distinct CDR3 sequences, with 22% observed a single time. Study-level results: There is a chance that invariant MAIT and iNKT cells partially muddied zero-insertion analyses.

The sample holds a few counts of this clonotype. No antigen is known for it. Germline V CDR1 and CDR2: DFQATT, SNEGSKA (reference sequence). With 0 bases removed from V and 2 bases from J, the gap between germline ends came to 18 bases. The CDR3 is made up of 17 amino acids. A further study also used this sample, focusing on T cells expressing NK-cell markers.

The TCR originated in a woman under 30 in good health. Sequenced: CD4+ T cells sorted from blood. This chain uses TRBV20-1 with TRBJ2-3; tentative D call: TRBD1 (6 bases). This CDR3 is CSARDVFVGGATDTQYF. The CDR3 coding sequence is TGCAGTGCTAGAGACGTTTTTGTTGGGGGCGCCACAGATACGCAGTATTTT.